This entry describes one TCR beta chain. What it recognizes is unknown. Additional DNA sequences in this sample encode the identical CDR3. This record comes from a study of radiation and T cells in renal cell carcinoma. Study-wide points: Without pretreatment biopsies, baseline tumor clonotype presence was undetermined. In blood, top tumor clones expanded by 2 weeks, shrinking by 4.

This CDR3 is built from 14 residues. The ends lost 3 bases at V and 0 bases at J; junction bases unmatched: 2. Germline CDR1 SGHNT, CDR2 YYREEE (reference sequence). Libraries were prepared by immunoSEQ multiplex PCR; TCRdb keeps only in-frame clonotypes and omits some of them. The data hold more than 95,000 clones, with around 85% observed a single time. The time point denotes: blood 2 weeks post-SBRT. The sample's treatment: 15 Gy SBRT to primary tumor, nephrectomy 4 weeks later. Radiation-treated patients gave blood at baseline, week 2 and week 4. The chain recombines TRBV5-4 with TRBJ2-5, with 7 bases identical to TRBD1. The sequence was obtained from a man between 50 and 59 years old with renal cell carcinoma. Sequenced here: blood, sampled from a patient whose treatment included radiotherapy and nephrectomy. This CDR3 reads CASSSGTDQETQYF. CDR3 bases: TGTGCCAGCAGCTCAGGGACAGACCAAGAGACCCAGTACTTC.